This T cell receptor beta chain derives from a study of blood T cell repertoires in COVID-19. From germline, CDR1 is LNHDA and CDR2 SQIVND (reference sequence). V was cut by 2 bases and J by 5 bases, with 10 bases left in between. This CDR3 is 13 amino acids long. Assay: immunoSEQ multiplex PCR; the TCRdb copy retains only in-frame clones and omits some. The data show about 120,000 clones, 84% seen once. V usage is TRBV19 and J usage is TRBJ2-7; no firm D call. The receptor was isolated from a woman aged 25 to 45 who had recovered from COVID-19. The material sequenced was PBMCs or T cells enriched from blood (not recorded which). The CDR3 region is CASSINRLHEQYF. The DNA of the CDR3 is TGTGCCAGTAGTATAAACCGACTCCACGAGCAGTACTTC.